The rows below give T cell receptor beta chains drawn from one sample of a study of cytomegalovirus exposure and HLA in healthy donors. Using immunoSEQ multiplex PCR, the repertoire was profiled, and TCRdb retains in-frame clones only, with some absent. The sample has about 120,000 clones; about 85% are singletons. The sample was PBMCs. Source of these receptors: a woman aged 25 to 39 in good health and CMV-seronegative. Each CDR3 is given with its conserved first and last residue. The D gene is left open where the match is weak. Expanded clones get a size class; other rows say once, few or many, or leave the size out.

v_gene	len	d_gene	j_gene	abundance	CDR3nt	CDR3aa
TRBV4-1	14	-	TRBJ1-5	-	TGCGCCAGCAGCCCACAGGAGAGCAATCAGCCCCAGCATTTT	CASSPQESNQPQHF
TRBV7-2	16	TRBD1	TRBJ1-4	-	TGTGCCAGCAGCACACGACAGGGGGCACCTAATGAAAAACTGTTTTTT	CASSTRQGAPNEKLFF
TRBV30	13	TRBD1	TRBJ1-4	-	TGTGCCTGGGGCCCGGGACAGTTCGAAAAACTGTTTTTT	CAWGPGQFEKLFF
TRBV11-2	12	-	TRBJ1-6	-	TGTGCCAGCACCTCGTTTAATTCACCCCTCCACTTT	CASTSFNSPLHF
TRBV5-5	15	TRBD2	TRBJ2-3	once	TGTGCCAGCAGACTAGCGGGGGGGACAACAGATACGCAGTATTTT	CASRLAGGTTDTQYF
TRBV7-6	14	-	TRBJ1-2	-	TGTGCCAGCAGCCCCCGACAGAATAACTATGGCTACACCTTC	CASSPRQNNYGYTF
TRBV27	15	TRBD1	TRBJ2-7	once	TGTGCCAGCAGTTTCGGGACAGGGGGCAGTTACGAGCAGTACTTC	CASSFGTGGSYEQYF
TRBV4-3	14	-	TRBJ2-1	-	TGCGCCAGCAGCCAAGAGATTTGGAGAAATGAGCAGTTCTTC	CASSQEIWRNEQFF
TRBV2	16	-	TRBJ1-1	-	TGTGCCAGCAGTCGAAATCTACAGGGTCTTTACACTGAAGCTTTCTTT	CASSRNLQGLYTEAFF
TRBV5-1	12	-	TRBJ1-2	-	TGCGCCAGCAGCTTCGGTGACTATGGCTACACCTTC	CASSFGDYGYTF
TRBV28	14	-	TRBJ1-5	-	TGTGCCACCCAGAGAGGTGGGAGCAATCAGCCCCAGCATTTT	CATQRGGSNQPQHF
TRBV6-5	13	-	TRBJ2-7	-	TGTGCCAGCATGCGGGACCAAAAGGGCGAGCAGTACTTC	CASMRDQKGEQYF
TRBV6-5	14	-	TRBJ2-5	-	TGTGCCAGCAGTTACGTCAACAGCCAAGAGACCCAGTACTTC	CASSYVNSQETQYF
TRBV7-8	17	TRBD1	TRBJ2-4	-	TGTGCCAGCAGCTTAGGGACAGGGAGAATAGCCAAAAACATTCAGTACTTC	CASSLGTGRIAKNIQYF
TRBV6-5	13	-	TRBJ1-1	-	TGTGCCAGCGGGGTTTCCGGGAGGGCTGAAGCTTTCTTT	CASGVSGRAEAFF
TRBV11-2	14	-	TRBJ2-7	-	TGTGCCAGCAGCTTAGTTCAGGGGACCTACGAGCAGTACTTC	CASSLVQGTYEQYF
TRBV10-3	16	TRBD2	TRBJ2-1	-	TGTGCCATCAGTGGTAGCGGGGGGGCGGGATACAATGAGCAGTTCTTC	CAISGSGGAGYNEQFF
TRBV7-9	14	-	TRBJ2-7	-	TGTGCCAGCAGCTTCGCAGACTTGTCCTACGAGCAGTACTTC	CASSFADLSYEQYF
TRBV19	15	TRBD1	TRBJ1-5	once	TGTGCCAGTAGCGACAGGGTCAATAGCAATCAGCCCCAGCATTTT	CASSDRVNSNQPQHF
TRBV6-5	13	-	TRBJ2-7	-	TGTGCCAGCAGCCGGGACAAGTCCTACGAGCAGTACTTC	CASSRDKSYEQYF
TRBV6-1	14	TRBD1	TRBJ1-2	-	TGTGCCAGCAGACCGGGACAGGGGGCTTGGGGCTACACCTTC	CASRPGQGAWGYTF
TRBV5-1	16	TRBD2	TRBJ2-4	-	TGCGCCAGCAGCGGCAGCGGGGGGGTTTCCAAAAACATTCAGTACTTC	CASSGSGGVSKNIQYF
TRBV5-1	15	-	TRBJ1-5	-	TGCGCCAGCAGCTTGGAAGGGACAAGCAATCAGCCCCAGCATTTT	CASSLEGTSNQPQHF
TRBV23-1	15	-	TRBJ1-1	-	TGCGCCAGTAGGCCACGGGGGGGGCATCGGACTGAAGCTTTCTTT	CASRPRGGHRTEAFF
TRBV9	16	TRBD1	TRBJ2-4	-	TGTGCCAGCAGCCCGAACAGGGGTCTAGCCAAAAACATTCAGTACTTC	CASSPNRGLAKNIQYF
TRBV10-3	13	-	TRBJ1-3	-	TGTGCCATCATGGGGGGGCCTGGAAACACCATATATTTT	CAIMGGPGNTIYF
TRBV6-4	14	TRBD1	TRBJ2-7	-	TGTGCCAGCAGGGGACAGGGGGCAGGCTACGAGCAGTACTTC	CASRGQGAGYEQYF
TRBV15	14	TRBD1	TRBJ1-3	-	TGTGCCACCAGCAGAAGACAGGGGGCGAACACCATATATTTT	CATSRRQGANTIYF
TRBV9	15	TRBD1	TRBJ1-2	-	TGTGCCAGCAGCTCCCGACAGGGAAGGAACTATGGCTACACCTTC	CASSSRQGRNYGYTF
TRBV18	14	-	TRBJ2-5	few	TGTGCCAGCTCCCCGAGAGCAGGGCAAGAGACCCAGTACTTC	CASSPRAGQETQYF
TRBV19	14	TRBD1	TRBJ2-3	-	TGTGCCAGTAGTTGGGACAGACACACAGATACGCAGTATTTT	CASSWDRHTDTQYF
TRBV7-3	13	TRBD1	TRBJ2-1	-	TGTGCCAGCAGTAGACAGGGGAGTAATGAGCAGTTCTTC	CASSRQGSNEQFF